This T cell receptor (beta chain) originates from a study of shared clonotypes between healthy human individuals. With regard to this clone: Its cognate antigen is unknown.

Sorted-subset replicate PCR reactions contained roughly 200 ng DNA, corresponding to some 28,000 T cell genomes. The protocol was immunoSEQ multiplex PCR, while the TCRdb copy is restricted to in-frame clones and leaves out a portion. The sample has about 700,000 clones; over 65% are singletons. Study results and limitations: Clonotype sharing among donors was thought likely to change with sequencing depth. Rarefaction analysis demonstrated incomplete sorted-subset sequencing notwithstanding large depth.

Donors included only healthy HIV-negative adults lacking recent acute infections or vaccinations. The CDR3 runs 15 residues. CDR1 and CDR2 from the germline V gene are SGHTA and FQGNSA. V lost 5 bases, J lost 5 bases, and 6 bases stayed unmatched. The sample was memory CD4+ T cells sorted from blood. Subset in this sample: CD45RA-negative fraction. The V gene is TRBV7-2, the J gene TRBJ2-5, with TRBD1 matching 12 bases. This receptor was identified in a young woman in good health. CDR3 DNA: TGTGCCAGCAGCGCCCCGGGACAGGGGGCTGAGACCCAGTACTTC. Protein product: CASSAPGQGAETQYF.